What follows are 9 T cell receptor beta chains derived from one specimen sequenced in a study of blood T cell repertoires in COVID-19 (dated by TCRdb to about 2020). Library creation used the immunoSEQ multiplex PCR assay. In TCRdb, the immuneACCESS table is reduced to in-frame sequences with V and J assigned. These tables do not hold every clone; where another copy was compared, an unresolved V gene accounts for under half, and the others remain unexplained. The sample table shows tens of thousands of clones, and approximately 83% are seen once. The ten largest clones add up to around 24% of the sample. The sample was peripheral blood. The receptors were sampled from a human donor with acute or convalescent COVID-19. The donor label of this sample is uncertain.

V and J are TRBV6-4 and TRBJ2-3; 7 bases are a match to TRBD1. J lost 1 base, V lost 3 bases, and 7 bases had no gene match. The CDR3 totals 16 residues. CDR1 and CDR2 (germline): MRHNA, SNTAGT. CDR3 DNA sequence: TGTGCCAGCAGTGAACTAGGGGGCGCTGGCACAGATACGCAGTATTTT. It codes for CASSELGGAGTDTQYF.

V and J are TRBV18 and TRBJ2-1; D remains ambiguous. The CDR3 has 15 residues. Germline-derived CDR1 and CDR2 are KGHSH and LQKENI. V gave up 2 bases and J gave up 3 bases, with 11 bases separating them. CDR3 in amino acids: CASSPNPIVYNEQFF. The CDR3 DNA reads TGTGCCAGCTCACCAAACCCTATCGTCTACAATGAGCAGTTCTTC.

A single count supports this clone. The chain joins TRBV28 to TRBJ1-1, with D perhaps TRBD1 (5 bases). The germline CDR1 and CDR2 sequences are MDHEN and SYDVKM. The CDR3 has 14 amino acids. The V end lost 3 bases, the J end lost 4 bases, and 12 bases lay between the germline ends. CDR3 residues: CASSLGGSGTEAFF. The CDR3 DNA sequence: TGTGCCAGCAGTTTGGGGGGGTCTGGCACTGAAGCTTTCTTT.

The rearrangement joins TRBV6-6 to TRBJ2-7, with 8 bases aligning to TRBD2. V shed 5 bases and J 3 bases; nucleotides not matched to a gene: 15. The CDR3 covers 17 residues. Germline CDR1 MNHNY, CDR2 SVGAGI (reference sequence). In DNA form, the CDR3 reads TGTGCCAGCAGTCACCAGACGCTTCAGCGGGAGATCTACGAGCAGTACTTC. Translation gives CASSHQTLQREIYEQYF.

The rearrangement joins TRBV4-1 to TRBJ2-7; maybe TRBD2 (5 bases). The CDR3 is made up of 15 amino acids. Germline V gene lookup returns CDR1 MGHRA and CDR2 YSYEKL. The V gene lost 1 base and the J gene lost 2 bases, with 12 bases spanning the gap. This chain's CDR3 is CASSQVSGTTYEQYF. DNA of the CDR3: TGCGCCAGCAGCCAAGTCAGCGGAACCACCTACGAGCAGTACTTC.

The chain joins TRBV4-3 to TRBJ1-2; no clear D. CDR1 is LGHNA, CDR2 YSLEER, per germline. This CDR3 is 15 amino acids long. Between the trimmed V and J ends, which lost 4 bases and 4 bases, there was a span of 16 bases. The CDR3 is CASSPSLLGGYGYTF. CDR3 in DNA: TGCGCCAGCAGCCCAAGCCTCCTGGGAGGCTATGGCTACACCTTC.

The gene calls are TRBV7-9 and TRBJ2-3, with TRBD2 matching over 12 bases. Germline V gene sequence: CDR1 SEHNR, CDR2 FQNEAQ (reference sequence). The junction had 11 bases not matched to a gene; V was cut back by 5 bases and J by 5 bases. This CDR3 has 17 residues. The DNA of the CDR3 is TGTGCCAGCAGCAGAGTTCCTAGCGGGGGGGCCGGAGATACGCAGTATTTT. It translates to CASSRVPSGGAGDTQYF.

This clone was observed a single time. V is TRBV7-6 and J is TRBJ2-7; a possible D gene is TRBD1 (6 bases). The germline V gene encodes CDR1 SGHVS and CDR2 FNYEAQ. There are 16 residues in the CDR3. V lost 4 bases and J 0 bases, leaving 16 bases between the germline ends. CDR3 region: CASSSRGRDTSYEQYF. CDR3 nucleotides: TGTGCCAGCAGCTCTAGAGGCCGGGACACCTCCTACGAGCAGTACTTC.

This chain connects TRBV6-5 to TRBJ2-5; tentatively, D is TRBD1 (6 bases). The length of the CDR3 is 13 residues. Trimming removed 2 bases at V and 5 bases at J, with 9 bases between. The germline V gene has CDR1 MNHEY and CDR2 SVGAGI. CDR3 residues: CASSYMGAETQYF. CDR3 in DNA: TGTGCCAGCAGTTACATGGGGGCTGAGACCCAGTACTTC.